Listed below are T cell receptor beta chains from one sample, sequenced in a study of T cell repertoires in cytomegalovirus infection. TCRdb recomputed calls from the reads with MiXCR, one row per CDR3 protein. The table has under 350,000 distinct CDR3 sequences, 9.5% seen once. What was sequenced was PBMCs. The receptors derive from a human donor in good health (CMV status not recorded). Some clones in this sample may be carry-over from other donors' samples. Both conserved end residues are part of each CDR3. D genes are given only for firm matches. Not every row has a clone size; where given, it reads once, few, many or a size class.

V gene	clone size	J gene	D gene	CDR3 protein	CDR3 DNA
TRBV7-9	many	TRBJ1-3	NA	CASSLFEGNTIYF	TGTGCCAGCAGCTTATTTGAGGGAAACACCATATATTTT
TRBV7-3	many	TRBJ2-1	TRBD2	CASSPLAGGNNEQFF	TGTGCCAGCAGCCCACTAGCGGGGGGAAACAATGAGCAGTTCTTC
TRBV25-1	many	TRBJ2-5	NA	CASSGLAVYQETQYF	TGTGCCAGCAGTGGATTAGCGGTGTACCAAGAGACCCAGTACTTC
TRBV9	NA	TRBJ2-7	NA	CASSHPLQGGSYEQYF	TGTGCCAGCAGCCATCCATTACAGGGAGGTTCCTACGAGCAGTACTTC
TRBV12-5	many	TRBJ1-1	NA	CASGFGGSNTEAFF	TGTGCTAGTGGTTTTGGGGGCTCAAACACTGAAGCTTTCTTT
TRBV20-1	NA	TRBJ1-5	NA	CSALTGSNQPQHF	TGCAGTGCTCTGACGGGAAGCAATCAGCCCCAGCATTTT
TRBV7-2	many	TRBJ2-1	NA	CASSLAGGYNEQFF	TGTGCCAGCAGCTTAGCGGGGGGATACAATGAGCAGTTCTTC
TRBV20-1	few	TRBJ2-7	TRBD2	CSARGTTSVSYEQYF	TGCAGTGCTAGAGGAACCACTAGCGTATCCTACGAGCAGTACTTC
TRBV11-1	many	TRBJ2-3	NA	CASSLGGPADTQYF	TGTGCCAGCAGCTTGGGAGGCCCCGCAGATACGCAGTATTTT
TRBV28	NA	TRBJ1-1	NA	CASSSRGEAFF	TGTGCCAGCTCATCTAGGGGTGAAGCTTTCTTT
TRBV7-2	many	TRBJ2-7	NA	CASSLVPGLSYEQYF	TGTGCCAGCAGCTTAGTCCCAGGTCTCTCCTACGAGCAGTACTTC
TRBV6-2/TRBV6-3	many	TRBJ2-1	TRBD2	CASSRGVAGGDNEQFF	TGTGCCAGCAGCCGAGGAGTAGCGGGAGGGGACAATGAGCAGTTCTTC
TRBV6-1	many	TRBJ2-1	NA	CASRYSPSYNEQFF	TGTGCCAGCAGGTACAGCCCATCCTACAATGAGCAGTTCTTC
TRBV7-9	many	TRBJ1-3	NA	CASSLWTLRSGNTIYF	TGTGCCAGCAGCCTGTGGACACTTCGCTCTGGAAACACCATATATTTT
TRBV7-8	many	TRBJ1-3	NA	CASSYQGNTIYF	TGTGCCAGCAGCTATCAGGGAAACACCATATATTTT
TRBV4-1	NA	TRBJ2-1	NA	CASSQEHPNNEQFF	TGCGCCAGCAGCCAAGAGCACCCTAACAATGAGCAGTTCTTC
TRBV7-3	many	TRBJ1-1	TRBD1	CASRRDRGTEAFF	TGTGCCAGCAGACGGGACAGGGGCACTGAAGCTTTCTTT
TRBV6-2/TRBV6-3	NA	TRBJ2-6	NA	CASRLSPSGANVLTF	TGTGCCAGCAGACTTAGCCCGTCTGGGGCCAACGTCCTGACTTTC
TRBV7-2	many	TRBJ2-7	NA	CASSLGYPYSEQYF	TGTGCCAGCAGCTTGGGCTATCCGTACAGCGAGCAGTACTTC
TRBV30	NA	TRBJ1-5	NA	CAWSGGIPGGNQPQHF	TGTGCCTGGAGTGGGGGGATCCCAGGGGGCAATCAGCCCCAGCATTTT
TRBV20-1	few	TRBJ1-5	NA	CSAPGGAEGNQPQHF	TGCAGTGCCCCGGGGGGTGCGGAGGGCAATCAGCCCCAGCATTTT
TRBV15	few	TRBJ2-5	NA	CATSRDRAKETQYF	TGTGCCACCAGCAGAGATCGGGCCAAAGAGACCCAGTACTTC
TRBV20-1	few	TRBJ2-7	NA	CSAREAQYEQYF	TGCAGTGCTAGGGAGGCACAATACGAGCAGTACTTC
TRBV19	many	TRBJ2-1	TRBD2	CASSTSGSPYNEQFF	TGTGCCAGTAGTACTAGCGGGAGCCCCTACAATGAGCAGTTCTTC
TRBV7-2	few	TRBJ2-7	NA	CASSLYYPVYEQYF	TGTGCCAGCAGCTTATATTATCCCGTCTACGAGCAGTACTTC
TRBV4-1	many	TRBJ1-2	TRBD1	CASSQETGVGYTF	TGCGCCAGCAGCCAAGAGACAGGGGTGGGCTACACCTTC
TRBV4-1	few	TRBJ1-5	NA	CASSQDVVEPQHF	TGCGCCAGCAGCCAAGACGTCGTTGAGCCCCAGCATTTT
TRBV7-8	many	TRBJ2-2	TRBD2	CASSLVGSGGPNTGELFF	TGTGCCAGCAGCTTGGTCGGTAGCGGGGGGCCTAACACCGGGGAGCTGTTTTTT
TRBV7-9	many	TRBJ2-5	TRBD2	CASSRTSGETQYF	TGTGCCAGCAGCCGGACTAGCGGAGAGACCCAGTACTTC
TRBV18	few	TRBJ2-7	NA	CASSPLEPGEQYF	TGTGCCAGCTCACCACTCGAACCAGGGGAGCAGTACTTC
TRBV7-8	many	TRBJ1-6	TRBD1	CASSLGDRGNSPLHF	TGTGCCAGCAGCTTGGGGGACAGAGGGAATTCACCCCTCCACTTT
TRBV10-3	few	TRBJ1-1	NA	CAIQGHGGAGRPGAFF	TGTGCCATCCAAGGGCATGGAGGGGCTGGGAGACCTGGAGCTTTCTTT
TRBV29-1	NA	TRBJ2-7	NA	CSVRTISGEQYF	TGCAGCGTCCGTACTATATCCGGCGAGCAGTACTTC
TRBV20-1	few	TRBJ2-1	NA	CSALRRAYNEQFF	TGCAGTGCTCTACGGAGGGCCTACAATGAGCAGTTCTTC
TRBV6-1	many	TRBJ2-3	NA	CASSYLGADTDTQYF	TGTGCCAGCAGTTACCTAGGGGCCGACACAGATACGCAGTATTTT
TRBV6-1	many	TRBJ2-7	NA	CASGGQFYSYEQYF	TGTGCCAGCGGTGGACAGTTTTACTCCTACGAGCAGTACTTC
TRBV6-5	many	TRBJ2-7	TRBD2	CASSYSLAGGGEQYF	TGTGCCAGCAGTTACTCCCTAGCGGGAGGAGGAGAGCAGTACTTC
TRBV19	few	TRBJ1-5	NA	CASTDPRDKGRGPQHF	TGTGCCAGTACCGACCCAAGGGACAAAGGAAGAGGGCCCCAGCATTTT
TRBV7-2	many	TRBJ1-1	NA	CASSLAQSRLSEAFF	TGTGCCAGCAGCTTAGCTCAGTCTCGATTGTCTGAAGCTTTCTTT
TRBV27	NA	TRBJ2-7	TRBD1	CASSPGQGGRYEQYF	TGTGCCAGCAGTCCCGGACAGGGTGGTCGGTACGAGCAGTACTTC
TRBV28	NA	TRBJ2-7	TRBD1	CASSFSGQMYEQYF	TGTGCCAGCAGTTTTTCGGGACAGATGTACGAGCAGTACTTC
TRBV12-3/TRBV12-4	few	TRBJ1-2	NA	CASSLASGGGYGYTF	TGTGCCAGCAGTTTAGCTTCCGGGGGAGGGTATGGCTACACCTTC
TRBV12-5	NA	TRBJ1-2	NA	CASGTTARGYTF	TGTGCTAGTGGTACAACAGCGCGTGGCTACACCTTC
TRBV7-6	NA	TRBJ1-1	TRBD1	CASSLALRDRENTEAFF	TGTGCCAGCAGCTTAGCTCTCCGGGACAGGGAGAACACTGAAGCTTTCTTT
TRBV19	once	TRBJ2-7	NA	CASSILGRGLVPLYYEQYF	TGTGCCAGTAGTATATTAGGTAGGGGCCTAGTGCCACTTTACTACGAGCAGTACTTC
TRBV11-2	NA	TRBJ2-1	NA	CASSSQGLEQFF	TGTGCCAGCAGCTCCCAGGGACTTGAGCAGTTCTTC
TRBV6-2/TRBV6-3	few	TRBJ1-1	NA	CASIGGSTEAFF	TGTGCCAGCATAGGGGGAAGTACTGAAGCTTTCTTT
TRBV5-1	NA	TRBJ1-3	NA	CASRRGDAHSGNTIYF	TGCGCCAGCAGGAGGGGGGACGCCCACTCTGGAAACACCATATATTTT
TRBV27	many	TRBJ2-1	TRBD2	CASSLVASGRLDEQFF	TGTGCCAGCAGTTTAGTGGCTAGCGGGAGATTAGATGAGCAGTTCTTC
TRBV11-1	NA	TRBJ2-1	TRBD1	CASSLTGGLYNEQFF	TGTGCCAGCAGCCTGACAGGGGGGCTTTACAATGAGCAGTTCTTC
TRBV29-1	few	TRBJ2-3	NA	CSVSFSTDTQYF	TGCAGCGTTTCGTTTAGCACAGATACGCAGTATTTT
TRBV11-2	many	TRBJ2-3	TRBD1	CASSERDRGPDTQYF	TGTGCCAGCAGCGAGCGGGACAGGGGACCAGATACGCAGTATTTT
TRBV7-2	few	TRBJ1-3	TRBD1	CASSLSRGLSGNTIYF	TGTGCCAGCAGCTTATCCAGGGGGCTATCTGGAAACACCATATATTTT
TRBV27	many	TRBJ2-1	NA	CATRIRGSNNEQFF	TGTGCCACCCGAATTCGGGGGTCGAACAATGAGCAGTTCTTC
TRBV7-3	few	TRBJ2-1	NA	CASSLKRQGSYNEQFF	TGTGCCAGCAGCTTAAAACGCCAGGGAAGTTACAATGAGCAGTTCTTC